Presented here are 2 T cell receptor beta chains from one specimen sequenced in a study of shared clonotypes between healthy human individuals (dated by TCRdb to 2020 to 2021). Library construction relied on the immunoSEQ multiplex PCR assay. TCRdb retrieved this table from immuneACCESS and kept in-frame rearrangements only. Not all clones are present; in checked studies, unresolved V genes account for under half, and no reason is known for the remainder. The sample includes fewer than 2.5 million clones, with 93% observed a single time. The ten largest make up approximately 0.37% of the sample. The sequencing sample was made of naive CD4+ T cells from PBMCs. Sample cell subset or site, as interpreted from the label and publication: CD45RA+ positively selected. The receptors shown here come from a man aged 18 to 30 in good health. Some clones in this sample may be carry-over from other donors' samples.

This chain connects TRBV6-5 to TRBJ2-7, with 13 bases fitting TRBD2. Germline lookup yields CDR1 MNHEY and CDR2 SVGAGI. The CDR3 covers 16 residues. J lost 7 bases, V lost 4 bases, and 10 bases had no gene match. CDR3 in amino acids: CASSSWTSGSLGEQYF. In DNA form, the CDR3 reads TGTGCCAGCAGTTCCTGGACTAGCGGGAGCCTTGGGGAGCAGTACTTC.

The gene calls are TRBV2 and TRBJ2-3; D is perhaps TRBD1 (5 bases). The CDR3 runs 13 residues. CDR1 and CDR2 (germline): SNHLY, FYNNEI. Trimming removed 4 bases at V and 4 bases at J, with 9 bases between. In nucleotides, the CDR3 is TGTGCCAGCAGTGCGGGCAGGGCAGATACGCAGTATTTT. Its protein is CASSAGRADTQYF. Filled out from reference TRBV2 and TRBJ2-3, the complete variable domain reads EPEVTQTPSHQVTQMGQEVILRCVPISNHLYFYWYRQILGQKVEFLVSFYNNEISEKSEIFDDQFSVERPDGSNFTLKIRSTKLEDSAMYFCASSAGRADTQYFGPGTRLTVL.